The 10 T cell receptor beta chains reported below all come from one sample, sequenced in a study of molecular identifiers for immune sequencing clone quantification. TCRdb itself ran the PCR reads through MiXCR, one entry per CDR3 protein. The data contain approximately 670,000 distinct CDR3 sequences, approximately 20% of them singletons. Material for sequencing was naive CD8+ T cells from blood, with Jurkat cell RNA spiked in. Documented subset: FACS-sorted CD8+CD4-CCR7+CD45RA+ naive T cells. These receptors all stem from a human donor in good health. Some libraries in this study had Jurkat cell RNA spiked in.

This clonotype was counted many times. V gene TRBV6-2 or TRBV6-3 combines with J gene TRBJ1-5; D is unresolved. CDR3 length equals 13 residues. CDR1 and CDR2 from the germline V gene are MNHEY and SVGEGT. Trimming stripped 7 bases from V and 5 bases from J, with 12 bases between. CDR3 DNA sequence: TGTGCCAGCACTTTGGCCGAGCATCAGCCCCAGCATTTT. Amino acid sequence: CASTLAEHQPQHF.

CDR3 residues: CATSDFEGGPLETQYF. The CDR3 bases are TGTGCCACCAGTGATTTTGAGGGAGGGCCCCTGGAGACCCAGTACTTC. This chain links TRBV24-1 with TRBJ2-5; 7 bases align to TRBD2. This CDR3 comprises 16 residues. V dropped 1 base and J dropped 5; count of bases not matched to a gene: 9. Germline assignment: CDR1 KGHDR and CDR2 SFDVKD.

This chain uses TRBV11-2 with TRBJ2-7; weak D call: TRBD1 (6 bases). The germline V and J ends were trimmed by 4 bases and 2 bases, with 15 bases remaining between them. The germline CDR1 and CDR2 sequences are SGHAT and FQNNGV. The CDR3 runs 15 residues. CDR3 DNA: TGTGCCAGCAGCTCCCGTGGACAGTCTCCCTACGAGCAGTACTTC. Its translation: CASSSRGQSPYEQYF.

This chain links TRBV5-1 with TRBJ2-3; D is perhaps TRBD1 (6 bases). The CDR3 sequence is 17 residues long. V was clipped by 0 bases and J by 0 bases, with 14 bases between them. Germline V gene sequence: CDR1 SGHRS, CDR2 YFSETQ. The CDR3 region is CASSLGVQGPSTDTQYF. CDR3 coding DNA: TGCGCCAGCAGCTTGGGGGTTCAGGGGCCAAGCACAGATACGCAGTATTTT.

This clonotype was detected many times. The J gene is TRBJ2-5, the V gene TRBV7-6; D gene uncertain. The CDR3 consists of 12 residues. Germline lookup yields CDR1 SGHVS and CDR2 FNYEAQ. Trimming cost V 5 bases and J 2 bases, with 6 bases left between them. This CDR3 reads CASSRWQETQYF. The CDR3 coding sequence is TGTGCCAGCAGCCGTTGGCAAGAGACCCAGTACTTC.

This clonotype was picked up many times. The V and J genes are TRBV7-2 and TRBJ2-3; 10 bases are shared with TRBD1. V dropped 5 bases and J dropped 6; count of bases not matched to a gene: 11. Looked up from germline, CDR1 is SGHTA and CDR2 is FQGNSA. This CDR3 is 16 amino acids long. CDR3 amino acids: CASSPSMGQGIDTQYF. The CDR3 coding sequence is TGTGCCAGCAGCCCATCAATGGGACAGGGGATCGATACGCAGTATTTT.

This clonotype was seen ten or more times. V usage is TRBV6-5 and J usage is TRBJ2-7; tentatively, D is TRBD2 (5 bases). The CDR3 length is 15 residues. The V end was cut by 0 bases, the J end by 3 bases, with 12 bases between. CDR1 and CDR2 from the germline V gene are MNHEY and SVGAGI. The CDR3 sequence is CASSYSSLASYEQYF. The CDR3 DNA sequence: TGTGCCAGCAGTTACTCGAGCCTAGCCAGCTACGAGCAGTACTTC.

The chain recombines TRBV14 with TRBJ2-3; tentatively, D is TRBD1 or TRBD2 (5 bases each). The CDR3 contains 15 residues. The germline gives CDR1 SGHDN, CDR2 FVKESK. V lost 5 bases to trimming and J lost 0 bases, with 12 bases between them. CDR3 bases: TGTGCCAGCAGCGAGGGGATTACTAGCACAGATACGCAGTATTTT. Translation gives CASSEGITSTDTQYF. Combining the CDR3 with reference TRBV14 and TRBJ2-3 gives the whole variable domain EAGVTQFPSHSVIEKGQTVTLRCDPISGHDNLYWYRRVMGKEIKFLLHFVKESKQDESGMPNNRFLAERTGGTYSTLKVQPAELEDSGVYFCASSEGITSTDTQYFGPGTRLTVL.

With regard to this clonotype: A much larger clone differs from this one at a single base, so this may be a read error. This chain links TRBV27 with TRBJ1-5; no clear D gene. Germline V gene data show CDR1 as MNHEY and CDR2 as SMNVEV (reference sequence). The CDR3 consists of 13 residues. Trimming cost V 2 bases and J 3 bases, with 5 bases left between them. In DNA form, the CDR3 reads TGTGCCAGCAGTTTACGATTCAATCAGCCCCAGCATTTT. The encoded protein is CASSLRFNQPQHF.

The chain links TRBV30 to TRBJ2-3; 9 nucleotides align to TRBD2. The CDR3 has 16 amino acids. Per germline, CDR1 GTSNPN and CDR2 SVGIG (reference sequence). Germline trimming cut 0 bases from V and 0 bases from J; bases unmatched to any gene: 4. CDR3 bases: TGTGCCTGGAGTGTAGGGCTAGCGGGGAGCACAGATACGCAGTATTTT. It codes for CAWSVGLAGSTDTQYF.